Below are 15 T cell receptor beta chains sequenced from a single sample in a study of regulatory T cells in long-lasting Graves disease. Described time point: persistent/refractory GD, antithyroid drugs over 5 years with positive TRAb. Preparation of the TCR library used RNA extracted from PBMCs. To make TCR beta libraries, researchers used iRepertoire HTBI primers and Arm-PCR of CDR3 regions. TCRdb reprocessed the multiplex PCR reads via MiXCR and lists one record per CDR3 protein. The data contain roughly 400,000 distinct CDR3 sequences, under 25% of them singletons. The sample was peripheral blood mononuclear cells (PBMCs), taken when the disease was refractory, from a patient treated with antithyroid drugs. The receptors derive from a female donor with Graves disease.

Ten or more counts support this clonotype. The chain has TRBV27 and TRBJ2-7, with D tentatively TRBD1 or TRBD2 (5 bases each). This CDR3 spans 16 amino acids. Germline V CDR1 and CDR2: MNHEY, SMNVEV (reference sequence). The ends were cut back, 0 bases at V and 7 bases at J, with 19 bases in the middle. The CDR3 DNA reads TGTGCCAGCAGTTTATCGGTGGGGGTCCCAGGGCTAGAGCAGTACTTC. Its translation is CASSLSVGVPGLEQYF.

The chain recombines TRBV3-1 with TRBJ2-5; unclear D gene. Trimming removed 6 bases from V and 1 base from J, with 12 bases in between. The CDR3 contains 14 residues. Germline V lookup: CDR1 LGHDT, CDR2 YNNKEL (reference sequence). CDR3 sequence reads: CASRPFGLQETQYF. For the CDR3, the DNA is TGTGCCAGCAGACCCTTTGGTCTCCAAGAGACCCAGTACTTC.

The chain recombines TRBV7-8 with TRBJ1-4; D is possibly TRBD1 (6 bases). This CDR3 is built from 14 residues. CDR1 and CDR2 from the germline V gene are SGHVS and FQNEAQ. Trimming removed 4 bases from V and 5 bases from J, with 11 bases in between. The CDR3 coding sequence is TGTGCCAGCAGCTCGGGACACGAAAATGAAAAACTGTTTTTT. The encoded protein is CASSSGHENEKLFF.

The CDR3 sequence: CASSSTSGTHNEQFF. Here the CDR3 DNA reads TGTGCCAGCAGCTCGACTAGCGGGACCCACAATGAGCAGTTCTTC. The chain is built from TRBV7-2 and TRBJ2-1, with 11 bases aligning to TRBD2. Germline V gene data show CDR1 as SGHTA and CDR2 as FQGNSA. The CDR3 totals 15 residues. V lost 4 bases, J lost 5 bases, and 4 bases stayed unmatched.

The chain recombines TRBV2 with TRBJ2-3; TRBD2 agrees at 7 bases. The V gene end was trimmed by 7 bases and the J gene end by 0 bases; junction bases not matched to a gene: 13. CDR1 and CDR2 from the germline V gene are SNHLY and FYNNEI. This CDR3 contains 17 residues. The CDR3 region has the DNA TGTGCCAGCAAGGTCAGTGCTAGCGGACCTAGCACAGATACGCAGTATTTT. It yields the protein CASKVSASGPSTDTQYF.

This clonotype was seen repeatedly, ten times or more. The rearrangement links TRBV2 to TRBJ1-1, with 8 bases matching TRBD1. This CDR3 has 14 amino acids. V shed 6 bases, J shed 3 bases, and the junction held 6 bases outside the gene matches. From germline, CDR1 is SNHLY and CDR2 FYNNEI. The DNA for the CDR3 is TGTGCCAGCAGCCTAATGACAGGGGACACTGAAGCTTTCTTT. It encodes CASSLMTGDTEAFF. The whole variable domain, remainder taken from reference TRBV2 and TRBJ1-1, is EPEVTQTPSHQVTQMGQEVILRCVPISNHLYFYWYRQILGQKVEFLVSFYNNEISEKSEIFDDQFSVERPDGSNFTLKIRSTKLEDSAMYFCASSLMTGDTEAFFGQGTRLTVV.

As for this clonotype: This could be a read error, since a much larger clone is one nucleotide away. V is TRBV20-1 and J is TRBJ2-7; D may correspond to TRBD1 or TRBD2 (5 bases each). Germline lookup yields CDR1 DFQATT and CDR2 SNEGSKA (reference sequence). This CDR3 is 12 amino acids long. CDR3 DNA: TGCAGTGCCCGGGACCACTCCTACGAGCAGTGCTTC. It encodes CSARDHSYEQCF.

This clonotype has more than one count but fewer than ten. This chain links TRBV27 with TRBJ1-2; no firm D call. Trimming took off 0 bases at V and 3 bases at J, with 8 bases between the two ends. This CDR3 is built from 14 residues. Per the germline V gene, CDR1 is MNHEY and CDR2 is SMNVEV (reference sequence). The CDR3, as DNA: TGTGCCAGCAGTTTATCGGCCGGCTACTATGGCTACACCTTC. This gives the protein CASSLSAGYYGYTF.

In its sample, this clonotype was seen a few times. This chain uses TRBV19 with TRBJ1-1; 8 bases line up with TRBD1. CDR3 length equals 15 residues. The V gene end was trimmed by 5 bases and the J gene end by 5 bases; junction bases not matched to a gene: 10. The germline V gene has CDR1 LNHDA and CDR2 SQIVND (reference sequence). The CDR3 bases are TGTGCCAGTAGTCTTGACAGGGGAGCAGGTACTGAAGCTTTCTTT. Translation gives CASSLDRGAGTEAFF.

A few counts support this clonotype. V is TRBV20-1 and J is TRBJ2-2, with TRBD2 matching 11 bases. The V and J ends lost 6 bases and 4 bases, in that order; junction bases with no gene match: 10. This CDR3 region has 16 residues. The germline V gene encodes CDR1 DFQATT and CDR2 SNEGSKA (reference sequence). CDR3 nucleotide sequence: TGCAGTGCGCGCCCCCCCGGGACTAGCGGCACCGGGGAGCTGTTTTTT. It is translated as CSARPPGTSGTGELFF.

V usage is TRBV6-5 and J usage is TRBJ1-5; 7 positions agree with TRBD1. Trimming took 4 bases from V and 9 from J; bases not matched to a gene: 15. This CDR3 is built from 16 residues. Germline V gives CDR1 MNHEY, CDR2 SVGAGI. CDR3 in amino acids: CASSSAGGSDWRPQHF. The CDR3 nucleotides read TGTGCCAGCAGTTCGGCAGGGGGATCGGATTGGAGGCCCCAGCATTTT.

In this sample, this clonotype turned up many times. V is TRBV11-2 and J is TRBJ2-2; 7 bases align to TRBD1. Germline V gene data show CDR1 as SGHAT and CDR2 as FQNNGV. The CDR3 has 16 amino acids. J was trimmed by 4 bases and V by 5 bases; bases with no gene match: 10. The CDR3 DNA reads TGTGCCAGCAGCGCCCCGGGACAGCTACCCACCGGGGAGCTGTTTTTT. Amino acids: CASSAPGQLPTGELFF.

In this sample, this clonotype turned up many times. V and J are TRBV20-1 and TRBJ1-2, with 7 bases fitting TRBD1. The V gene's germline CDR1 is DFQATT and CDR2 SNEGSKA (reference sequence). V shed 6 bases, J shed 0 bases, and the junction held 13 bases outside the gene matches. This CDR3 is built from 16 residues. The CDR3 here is CSAYPGQTFSNYGYTF. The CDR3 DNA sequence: TGCAGTGCCTACCCGGGACAGACATTTTCTAACTATGGCTACACCTTC.

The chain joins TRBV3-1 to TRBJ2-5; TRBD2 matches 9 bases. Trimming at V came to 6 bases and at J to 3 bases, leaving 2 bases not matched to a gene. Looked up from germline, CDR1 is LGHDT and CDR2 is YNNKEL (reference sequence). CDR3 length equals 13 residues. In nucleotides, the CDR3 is TGTGCCAGCAGACCTAGCGGGGAAGAGACCCAGTACTTC. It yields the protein CASRPSGEETQYF.

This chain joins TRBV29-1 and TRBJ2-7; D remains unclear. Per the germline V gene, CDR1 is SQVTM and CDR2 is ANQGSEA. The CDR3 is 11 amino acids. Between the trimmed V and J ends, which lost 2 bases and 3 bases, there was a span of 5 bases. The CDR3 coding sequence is TGCAGCGTTGAAAACAGCTACGAGCAGTACTTC. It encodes CSVENSYEQYF.